This entry describes one T cell receptor (beta chain). The data stem from a study of T-cell reconstitution after alpha-beta-depleted transplantation in children. For TCRbeta, the library was prepared with unique molecular identifiers. TCRdb reprocessed the PCR reads via MiXCR and lists one record per CDR3 protein. The sample holds about 1,000,000 distinct CDR3 sequences, about 30% seen once. The receptor was isolated from a boy in the first two years of life who had a stem cell transplant for SCID, so the T cells may come from the graft donor. The specimen comprised PBMCs, mostly from graft donor cells, sampled 360 days after TCRalphabeta/CD19-depleted stem cell transplant.

The CDR3 DNA reads as TGCGCCAGCAGCTTGGCCAGGGCGAACTACGAGCAGTACTTC. It codes for CASSLARANYEQYF. The V gene is TRBV5-1, the J gene TRBJ2-7; weak D call: TRBD1 (5 bases). CDR1 and CDR2 from the germline V gene are SGHRS and YFSETQ. This CDR3 has 14 residues. The ends were cut back, 0 bases at V and 3 bases at J, with 10 bases in the middle. The full variable domain, rest sourced from reference TRBV5-1 and TRBJ2-7, is KAGVTQTPRYLIKTRGQQVTLSCSPISGHRSVSWYQQTPGQGLQFLFEYFSETQRNKGNFPGRFSGRQFSNSRSEMNVSTLELGDSALYLCASSLARANYEQYFGPGTRLTVT.